Below, 12 T cell receptor beta chains from the same sample are listed, as sequenced in a study of spatial heterogeneity in lung cancer. Overall study findings and caveats: Mutation counts in tumors were tracked by counts of expanded intratumoral alpha and beta TCRs.

The antigens these receptors bind are not known. The time point here: sample taken at primary tumor resection. TCRdb processed the 5' RACE reads anew with MiXCR; each CDR3 protein has one entry. The sample lists 3,000 to 4,500 distinct CDR3 sequences; 5.1% were seen once. This specimen consisted of lung tumor tissue, obtained at surgery. Receptor source: a female donor with early-stage non-small cell lung cancer.

This clonotype was seen only a few times. For a library built for alpha chains, this beta chain is a stray read; little rests on its size. V usage is TRBV7-8 and J usage is TRBJ2-2; 9 bases align to TRBD2. The ends lost 3 bases at V and 5 bases at J; junction bases unmatched: 4. Germline lookup yields CDR1 SGHVS and CDR2 FQNEAQ. CDR3 length: 15 amino acids. CDR3 nucleotides: TGTGCCAGCAGCTTGGAAGCGGGGGGTACCGGGGAGCTGTTTTTT. This translates into CASSLEAGGTGELFF.

This clonotype ranks as medium-sized. This beta chain came through as a stray read in a library set up for alpha chains, and its size says little. The DNA of the CDR3 is TGTGCCAGCAGCGCTAGCGGGAGATCGAGGAATGAGCAGTTCTTC. Its translation: CASSASGRSRNEQFF. The chain has TRBV7-2 and TRBJ2-1, with TRBD2 matching over 10 bases. V was clipped by 5 bases and J by 7 bases; unmatched bases: 8. The CDR3 contains 15 residues. The germline gives CDR1 SGHTA, CDR2 FQGNSA.

By proportion, this clonotype is medium-sized. Because the library targeted alpha chains, this beta chain is an off-target read whose size means little. V gene TRBV2 combines with J gene TRBJ2-1, with D hard to call. V gave up 3 bases and J gave up 7 bases, with 4 bases separating them. The germline V gene encodes CDR1 SNHLY and CDR2 FYNNEI. The CDR3 covers 11 residues. CDR3 sequence: CASSDWNEQFF. The DNA for the CDR3 is TGTGCCAGCAGTGATTGGAATGAGCAGTTCTTC.

This clonotype is medium-sized within its sample. This beta chain is a stray sequence in a library constructed for alpha chains; its clone size is not meaningful. The DNA for the CDR3 is TGTGCCAGCAGAGACAGGGGCCGTAGCAATCAGCCCCAGCATTTT. It is translated as CASRDRGRSNQPQHF. The rearrangement joins TRBV6-2 or TRBV6-3 to TRBJ1-5; 8 bases line up with TRBD1. Per the germline V gene, CDR1 is MNHEY and CDR2 is SVGEGT. Germline trimming cut 6 bases from V and 0 bases from J; bases unmatched to any gene: 4. This CDR3 is 15 amino acids long.

By share of the sample, this clonotype is medium-sized (0.01 to 0.1%). This beta chain appears as a stray read in a library generated for alpha chains; its size is not informative. The chain is built from TRBV29-1 and TRBJ2-3, with D perhaps matching TRBD1 (5 bases). V shed 6 bases and J shed 2 bases, with 12 bases lying between them. This CDR3 is built from 13 residues. CDR1 and CDR2 (germline): SQVTM, ANQGSEA. In DNA, the CDR3 is TGCAGCGTAGCCAGGGCAAACACAGATACGCAGTATTTT. It translates to CSVARANTDTQYF.

By sample share, this clonotype is medium-sized (0.01 to 0.1%). Within a library made for alpha chains, this beta chain is off target, and its count is uninformative. This chain links TRBV5-6 with TRBJ2-2, with D perhaps matching TRBD2 (5 bases). V lost 2 bases to trimming and J lost 0 bases, with 8 bases between them. This CDR3 region has 15 residues. The V gene's germline CDR1 is SGHDT and CDR2 YYEEEE. The CDR3 coding sequence is TGTGCCAGCAGCTTCGGAGGCACGAACACCGGGGAGCTGTTTTTT. This translates into CASSFGGTNTGELFF.

This clonotype is medium-sized in the sample. This beta chain is a stray sequence in a library constructed for alpha chains; its clone size is not meaningful. The genes are TRBV5-1 and TRBJ2-1; 13 nucleotides align to TRBD2. The CDR3 is 16 amino acids. Germline CDR1 reads SGHRS; CDR2 reads YFSETQ. Losses at the gene ends were 3 bases for V and 3 bases for J; bases not matched to a gene: 3. CDR3 in DNA: TGCGCCAGCAGCTCCCGACTAGCGGGAGGCTACAATGAGCAGTTCTTC. Translated: CASSSRLAGGYNEQFF.

This clonotype is judged medium-sized (0.01 to 0.1%). Little can be read into the size of this beta chain, an off-target read in a library designed for alpha chains. The V gene is TRBV7-2, the J gene TRBJ2-1; 8 bases match TRBD2. The CDR3 is made up of 15 amino acids. Germline V gene data show CDR1 as SGHTA and CDR2 as FQGNSA. J lost 10 bases, V lost 5 bases, and 13 bases had no gene match. The CDR3 protein is CASSPNGGAGGEQFF. The CDR3 nucleotides read TGTGCCAGCAGCCCCAACGGGGGGGCTGGCGGGGAGCAGTTCTTC.

Judged by abundance, this clonotype is medium-sized. Because the library targeted alpha chains, this beta chain is an off-target read whose size means little. V is TRBV5-1 and J is TRBJ1-6; D is unclear. Germline V gene sequence: CDR1 SGHRS, CDR2 YFSETQ. This CDR3 is 17 amino acids long. V was trimmed by 5 bases and J by 7 bases, leaving 22 bases between them. CDR3 protein: CASRRYLGRILNSPLHF. In DNA, the CDR3 is TGCGCCAGCAGAAGGTATTTGGGCAGGATTTTGAATTCACCCCTCCACTTT.

This clonotype is categorized as medium-sized. This beta chain is an off-target read within a library intended for alpha chains, so its frequency means little. The rearrangement joins TRBV4-2 to TRBJ2-7; TRBD2 matches 11 bases. CDR3 length: 15 amino acids. Germline trimming cut 0 bases from V and 4 bases from J; bases unmatched to any gene: 2. Germline loops: CDR1 LGHNA, CDR2 YNFKEQ. The CDR3 bases are TGTGCCAGCAGCCAAGAAAGGACTAGCGGGTACGAGCAGTACTTC. Encoded protein: CASSQERTSGYEQYF.

This clonotype has ten or more counts. This beta chain is off target for a library built for alpha chains, so its abundance means little. This chain connects TRBV5-4 to TRBJ2-7; a weak D match, TRBD1 (5 bases). Germline CDR1 is SGHNT and CDR2 is YYREEE (reference sequence). CDR3 length: 14 amino acids. V lost 3 bases and J lost 2, with 12 bases in between. The CDR3 DNA is TGTGCCAGCAGCTGGGTAGGGGCCCCCTACGAGCAGTACTTC. Its translation: CASSWVGAPYEQYF.

This clonotype occurred many times. This beta chain is a stray read from a library made for alpha chains; its abundance is not meaningful. The V gene is TRBV6-2 or TRBV6-3, the J gene TRBJ1-1, with TRBD1 as a possible D gene (6 bases). CDR3 length: 11 amino acids. The ends were cut back, 7 bases at V and 5 bases at J, with 8 bases in the middle. Per the germline V gene, CDR1 is MNHEY and CDR2 is SVGEGT. Here the CDR3 DNA reads TGTGCCAGCACCCAGGGGACTGAAGCTTTCTTT. Translating it yields CASTQGTEAFF.